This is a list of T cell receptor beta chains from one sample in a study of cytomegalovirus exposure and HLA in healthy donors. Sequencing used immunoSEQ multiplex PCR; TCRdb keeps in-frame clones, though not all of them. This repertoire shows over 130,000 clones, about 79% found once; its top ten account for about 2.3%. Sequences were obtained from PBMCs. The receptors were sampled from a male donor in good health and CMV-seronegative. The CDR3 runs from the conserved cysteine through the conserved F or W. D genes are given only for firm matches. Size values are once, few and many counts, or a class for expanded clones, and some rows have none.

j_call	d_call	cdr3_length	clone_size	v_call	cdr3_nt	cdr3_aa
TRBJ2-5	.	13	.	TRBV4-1	TGCGCCAGCAGCCAAGTTTTATCGGAGACCCAGTACTTC	CASSQVLSETQYF
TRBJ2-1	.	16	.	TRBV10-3	TGTGCCATCAGTAAAGGGGACAGAATGGCGGGACGGGAGCAGTTCTTC	CAISKGDRMAGREQFF
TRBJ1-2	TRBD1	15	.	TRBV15	TGTGCCACCAGCATCGACAGGGATGGTCCCTATGGCTACACCTTC	CATSIDRDGPYGYTF
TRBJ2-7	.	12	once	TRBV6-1	TGTGCCAGCAGAGACATTTTCCGCGAGCAGTACTTC	CASRDIFREQYF
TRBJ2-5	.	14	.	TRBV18	TGTGCCAGCTCACAAAAGTCCGCGGGTGAGACCCAGTACTTC	CASSQKSAGETQYF
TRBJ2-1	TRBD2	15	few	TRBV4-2	TGTGCCAGCAGCCAAGTAGCGGGAGATGCCAATGAGCAGTTCTTC	CASSQVAGDANEQFF
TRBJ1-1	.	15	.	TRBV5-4	TGTGCCAGCAGCCCCGGGGGGACGGGGAACACTGAAGCTTTCTTT	CASSPGGTGNTEAFF
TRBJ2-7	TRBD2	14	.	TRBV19	TGTGCCAGTCGGACTAGCGGGAGGACCTACGAGCAGTACTTC	CASRTSGRTYEQYF
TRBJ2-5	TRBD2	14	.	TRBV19	TGTGCCAGTAGGGGACTAGCGGGAGGAGAGACCCAGTACTTC	CASRGLAGGETQYF
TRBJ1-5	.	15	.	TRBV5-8	TGTGCCAGCAGCTTGGCCGCTAATAGCAATCAGCCCCAGCATTTT	CASSLAANSNQPQHF
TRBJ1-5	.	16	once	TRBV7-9	TGTGCCAGCAGCCCCTCGGCGACAGGCTTCAATCAGCCCCAGCATTTT	CASSPSATGFNQPQHF
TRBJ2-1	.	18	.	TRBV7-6	TGTGCCAGCAGCTTAGTAAGGTGGGGCGAGAGCTCCTACAATGAGCAGTTCTTC	CASSLVRWGESSYNEQFF
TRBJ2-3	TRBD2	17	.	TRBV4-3	TGCGCCAGCAGCCGATCTACTAGCGGGACCCTCACAGATACGCAGTATTTT	CASSRSTSGTLTDTQYF
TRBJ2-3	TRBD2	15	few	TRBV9	TGTGCCAGCAGCGGTAGCGGGAGGGCCCTGGATACGCAGTATTTT	CASSGSGRALDTQYF
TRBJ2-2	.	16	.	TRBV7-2	TGTGCCAGCAGCTTAGGTCAGTCAGGGGCCACCGGGGAGCTGTTTTTT	CASSLGQSGATGELFF
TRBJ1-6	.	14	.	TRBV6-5	TGTGCCAGCAGCCAAGGACAGTACGATTCACCCCTCCACTTT	CASSQGQYDSPLHF
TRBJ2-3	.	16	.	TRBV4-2	TGTGCCAGCAGCCAAGTCCTTACTAGGGAGAGAGATACGCAGTATTTT	CASSQVLTRERDTQYF
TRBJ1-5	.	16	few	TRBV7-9	TGTTCCAGCAGCTTAGGAGCCGAGGGTTTCAATCAGCCCCAGCATTTT	CSSSLGAEGFNQPQHF
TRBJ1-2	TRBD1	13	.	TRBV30	TGTGCCTGGGGAGTCCAGGGGGCAGGGGGCTACACCTTC	CAWGVQGAGGYTF
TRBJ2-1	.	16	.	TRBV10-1	TGCGCCAGCAGTGGGGATAGCGGCTCCTCCTACAATGAGCAGTTCTTC	CASSGDSGSSYNEQFF
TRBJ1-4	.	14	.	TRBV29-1	TGCAGCGTTGAGGCACAGACCGATCGGGAAAAACTGTTTTTT	CSVEAQTDREKLFF
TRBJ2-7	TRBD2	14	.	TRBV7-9	TGTTCCAGCAGCTTCGATAGCGGGATTCACGAGCAGTACTTC	CSSSFDSGIHEQYF
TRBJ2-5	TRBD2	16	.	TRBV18	TGTGCCAGCTCACTTGGGACTAGCGGGAGTCGAGAGACCCAGTACTTC	CASSLGTSGSRETQYF
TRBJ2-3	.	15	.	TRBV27	TGTGCCAGCAGTTGGGGGGGCAGCGGCACAGATACGCAGTATTTT	CASSWGGSGTDTQYF
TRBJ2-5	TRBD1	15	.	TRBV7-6	TGTGCCAGCAGCTTGCACAGGGGGCTGCAAGAGACCCAGTACTTC	CASSLHRGLQETQYF
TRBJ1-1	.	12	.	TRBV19	TGTGCCAGTAGTATCGTTCGTGGGGCAGCTTTCTTT	CASSIVRGAAFF
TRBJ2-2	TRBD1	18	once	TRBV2	TGTGCCAGCAGTGAAGAAGAACAGGGGGCGGAATCTGGCGGGGAGCTGTTTTTT	CASSEEEQGAESGGELFF
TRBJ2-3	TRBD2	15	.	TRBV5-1	TGCGCCAGCAGCTTCGAACTAGCGGGGACAGATACGCAGTATTTT	CASSFELAGTDTQYF
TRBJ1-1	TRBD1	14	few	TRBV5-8	TGTGCCAGCAGCGCCACTCCGGGACAGGGGTACGCTTTCTTT	CASSATPGQGYAFF
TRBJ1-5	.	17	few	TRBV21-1	TGTGCCAGCACCACCTTGAGGGAACCCGCTAGCAATCAGCCCCAGCATTTT	CASTTLREPASNQPQHF
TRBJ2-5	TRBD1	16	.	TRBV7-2	TGTGCCAGCAGCCCGCGGACAGGGGTACTAATAAAGACCCAGTACTTC	CASSPRTGVLIKTQYF
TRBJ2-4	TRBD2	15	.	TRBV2	TGTGCCAGCGCTTCAGAAAGCGGGAGGAAAAACATTCAGTACTTC	CASASESGRKNIQYF
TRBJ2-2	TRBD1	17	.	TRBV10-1	TGCGCCAGCTCCAAGGGGGCGGAAAAGGGAAAGACCGGGGAGCTGTTTTTT	CASSKGAEKGKTGELFF